This T cell receptor (beta chain) is drawn from a study of OX40 agonist ivuxolimab in advanced cancers. About the study: Ivuxolimab, which patients received intravenously every 2 weeks, was dosed at 0.01 to 10 mg/kg.

Germline CDR1 reads LNHNV; CDR2 reads YYDKDF (reference sequence). The CDR3 has 15 residues. V shed 3 bases, J shed 2 bases, and the junction held 4 bases outside the gene matches. Only in-frame clones appear in the TCRdb table, and some are missing; sequencing was by immunoSEQ multiplex PCR. The sample holds around 68,000 clones, approximately 81% seen once. The rearrangement uses TRBV15 and TRBJ2-3, with 8 bases identical to TRBD2. This TCR came from an adult with an advanced solid tumor such as melanoma, head and neck, liver or kidney cancer. The source was CD4+ or CD8+ T cells sorted from blood, collected in a trial of the OX40 agonist ivuxolimab. The DNA for the CDR3 is TGTGCCACCAGCAGGGGGACTAGTTACACAGATACGCAGTATTTT. Its protein is CATSRGTSYTDTQYF.